These 5 T cell receptor beta chains were sequenced from one sample in a study of blood T cells in healthy people across ages. Using a J-beta primer mix together with a sample-barcoded 5' primer, a second PCR was run for about 6 to 12 cycles. MiXCR, applied by TCRdb to the 5' RACE reads, yields one record per CDR3 protein. The sample includes hundreds of thousands of distinct CDR3 sequences, roughly 43% of them seen just once. Material: blood. These receptors came from a man at least 80 years old in good health.

The CDR3 loop reads CASSGATGSSYNEQYF. The CDR3 DNA sequence: TGTGCCAGCAGCGGCGCTACGGGGAGCTCCTACAATGAGCAGTACTTC. V gene TRBV7-9 combines with J gene TRBJ2-1; D perhaps matches TRBD2 (5 bases). TRBJ2-7 explains the end of the DNA better; the J call may be wrong. Per the germline V gene, CDR1 is SEHNR and CDR2 is FQNEAQ (reference sequence). CDR3 size: 16 residues.

V and J are TRBV6-2 or TRBV6-3 and TRBJ1-2; perhaps TRBD1 as D (5 bases). Germline-derived CDR1 and CDR2 are MNHEY and SVGEGT. Trimming stripped 5 bases from V and 2 bases from J, with 9 bases between. The CDR3 length is 13 residues. This CDR3 reads CASSRDPNYGYTF. CDR3 nucleotides: TGTGCCAGCAGTCGGGACCCAAACTATGGCTACACCTTC.

The rearrangement uses TRBV5-6 and TRBJ1-1, with 7 bases aligning to TRBD1. Germline values: CDR1 SGHDT, CDR2 YYEEEE. The length of the CDR3 is 14 residues. V lost 6 bases and J lost 6; bases outside the gene matches: 11. The CDR3, as DNA: TGTGCCAGCACCCGGACAGGCCGAAACGCTGAAGCTTTCTTT. Translating gives CASTRTGRNAEAFF.

With respect to this clonotype: A read error may be the cause here, since a much bigger clone is one base away. The conserved phenylalanine or tryptophan normally closing the CDR3 is absent here, so this likely arose from a read error. The V gene is TRBV4-3, the J gene TRBJ2-7, with 9 nucleotides matching TRBD1. Per the germline V gene, CDR1 is LGHNA and CDR2 is YSLEER. The CDR3 has 14 residues. The J segment lost 3 bases and the V segment lost 4 bases, leaving 4 bases of the junction unmatched. For the CDR3, the DNA is TGCGCCAGCAGCCGGACAGGGGATGGCTACGAGCAGTACTCC. It translates to CASSRTGDGYEQYS.

The rearrangement links TRBV20-1 to TRBJ1-1; D possibly corresponds to TRBD1 (6 bases). Germline-derived CDR1 and CDR2 are DFQATT and SNEGSKA (reference sequence). V was pared by 4 bases and J by 0 bases, with 6 bases between. The CDR3 is 12 residues long. This CDR3 reads CSANRVNTEAFF. CDR3 DNA: TGCAGTGCTAACAGGGTGAACACTGAAGCTTTCTTT.